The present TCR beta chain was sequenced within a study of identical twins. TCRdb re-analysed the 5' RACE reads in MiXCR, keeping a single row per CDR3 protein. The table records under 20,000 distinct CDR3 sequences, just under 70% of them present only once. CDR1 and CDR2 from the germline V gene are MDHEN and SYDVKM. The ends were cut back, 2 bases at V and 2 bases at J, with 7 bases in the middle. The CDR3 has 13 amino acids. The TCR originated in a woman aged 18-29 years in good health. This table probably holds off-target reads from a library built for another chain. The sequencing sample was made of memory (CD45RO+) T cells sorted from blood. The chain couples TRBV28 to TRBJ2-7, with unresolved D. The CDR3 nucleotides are TGTGCCAGCAGTTTACCTAGGGCCTACGAGCAGTACTTC. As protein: CASSLPRAYEQYF.